This paragraph reports one T cell receptor beta chain. Antigen specificity is unknown. Healthy donors had no documented immune events, such as infections, while sampled. With 8 bases removed from V and 0 bases from J, the gap between germline ends came to 19 bases. Looked up from germline, CDR1 is LNHDA and CDR2 is SQIVND (reference sequence). This CDR3 has 16 residues. Libraries were prepared by immunoSEQ multiplex PCR; TCRdb keeps only in-frame clonotypes and omits some of them. The data show 120,000 or so clones, with approximately 88% seen just once and more than 2.5% held by the top ten. The data stem from a study of identifying expanded T cells in peripheral blood. General observations from the study: About 1.2 clones differed between technical replicates, versus around 16 and 19 over time. Across healthy donors, higher total template counts meant significantly greater roughly 2-week count variance.

The clonotype comes from a person aged 18-70 years in good health. The sequencing sample was made of blood. V and J are TRBV19 and TRBJ1-1; tentatively, D is TRBD1 (6 bases). The CDR3 spells CASFQTSGALNTEAFF. For the CDR3, the DNA is TGTGCCAGTTTCCAAACTTCGGGGGCTTTGAACACTGAAGCTTTCTTT.